This TCR beta chain was sequenced during a study of blood T cell repertoires in COVID-19. Study details: Acute-phase and convalescent COVID-19 samples originated in the United States, Italy and Spain. The analysed material was cDNA or gDNA that came from T cells, B-cell-depleted T cells, or PBMCs.

Original processing methods: For nucleated cells, counts were estimated from reference gene primer amplification. Profiled with immunoSEQ multiplex PCR; TCRdb holds only in-frame clones, not every one. The V and J calls and clone size were taken over from that table, and D and trimming were inferred from the DNA. The sample has approximately 150,000 clones, approximately 89% seen once. CDR3 length: 16 residues. V lost 1 base to trimming and J lost 5 bases, with 17 bases between them. The germline CDR1 and CDR2 sequences are LNHNV and YYDKDF (reference sequence). The source material was peripheral blood. The clonotype originates from a man aged 60 to 69 with active or convalescent COVID-19. The chain employs TRBV15 and TRBJ2-5; TRBD2 might be the D (6 bases). The CDR3 DNA reads as TGTGCCACCAGCAGAGGGGCTGTCGGGAGCGGGGAGACCCAGTACTTC. This sequence encodes CATSRGAVGSGETQYF.